One sample yielded the 17 T cell receptor beta chains listed below, sequenced in a study of blood T cell repertoires in COVID-19. TCRdb's table, derived via immunoSEQ multiplex PCR, lists solely in-frame clones and lacks some. The repertoire consists of under 130,000 clones, with about 85% occurring once and the leading ten covering 3% to 3.5%. The sample taken for sequencing was peripheral blood. These receptors were taken from a man aged 45 to 65 in a cohort sampled during active COVID-19.

The CDR3 sequence: CATSRDPRQGTNEKLFF. The CDR3 nucleotides read TGTGCCACCAGCAGAGATCCTAGACAGGGCACTAATGAAAAACTGTTTTTT. V is TRBV15 and J is TRBJ1-4, with TRBD1 identical over 7 bases. The length of the CDR3 is 17 residues. The germline V gene has CDR1 LNHNV and CDR2 YYDKDF (reference sequence). J gave up 2 bases and V 0 bases, and 6 bases lay outside the gene matches.

The V gene is TRBV24-1, the J gene TRBJ1-1; 9 positions agree with TRBD1. There are 15 residues in the CDR3. V dropped 2 bases and J dropped 7; count of bases not matched to a gene: 7. Germline V gene data show CDR1 as KGHDR and CDR2 as SFDVKD. CDR3 in amino acids: CATSDSVPGQGEAFF. The CDR3 nucleotides read TGTGCCACCAGTGATTCCGTCCCGGGACAGGGTGAAGCTTTCTTT.

The sample holds one count of this clone. The CDR3 spells CSARDPEGYTF. The DNA for the CDR3 is TGCAGTGCTAGAGATCCAGAAGGCTACACCTTC. This sequence joins TRBV20-1 and TRBJ1-2; D is unclear. With 0 bases removed from V and 8 bases from J, the gap between germline ends came to 7 bases. The CDR3 is 11 residues long. CDR1 is DFQATT, CDR2 SNEGSKA, per germline (reference sequence).

In nucleotides, the CDR3 is TGTGCCAGCAGCTTAGGCGGGGGCCCCGGCTACGAGCAGTACGTC. The encoded protein is CASSLGGGPGYEQYV. This chain joins TRBV7-8 and TRBJ2-7; D possibly corresponds to TRBD2 (7 bases). Germline CDR1 and CDR2: SGHVS and FQNEAQ. The V end lost 1 base, the J end lost 3 bases, and 13 bases lay between the germline ends. The CDR3 length is 15 residues.

This clone turned up a few times. The chain couples TRBV9 to TRBJ1-6; 8 bases are shared with TRBD1. After removal of 3 bases from V and 5 bases from J, the junction contained 7 bases not matched to a gene. The CDR3 covers 16 residues. Germline values: CDR1 SGDLS, CDR2 YYNGEE. The CDR3 sequence is CASSASTRGHNSPLHF. CDR3 sequence (DNA): TGTGCCAGCAGCGCGAGTACCAGGGGGCATAATTCACCCCTCCACTTT. The full variable domain, in which reference TRBV9 and TRBJ1-6 provide the parts outside the CDR3, is DSGVTQTPKHLITATGQRVTLRCSPRSGDLSVYWYQQSLDQGLQFLIQYYNGEERAKGNILERFSAQQFPDLHSELNLSSLELGDSALYFCASSASTRGHNSPLHFGNGTRLTVT.

The V call is TRBV6-5, the J call TRBJ2-7, with D perhaps TRBD1 (5 bases). This CDR3 spans 15 amino acids. Germline CDR1 and CDR2: MNHEY and SVGAGI. V was cut by 0 bases and J by 2 bases, with 11 bases left in between. CDR3 nucleotides: TGTGCCAGCAGTTACTCTGGAAGGGGCGCCTACGAGCAGTACTTC. As protein: CASSYSGRGAYEQYF.

The chain is built from TRBV11-2 and TRBJ2-7; 8 nucleotides line up with TRBD1. The germline CDR1 and CDR2 sequences are SGHAT and FQNNGV. V shed 11 bases, J shed 2 bases, and the junction held 11 bases outside the gene matches. The CDR3 runs to 14 residues. The CDR3 region has the DNA TGTGCCGGTCAAGCCCGGACAGGGCCCTACGAGCAGTACGTC. Amino acids: CAGQARTGPYEQYV.

This clone was picked up one time. The V and J genes are TRBV7-9 and TRBJ2-1; D is possibly TRBD2 (6 bases). This CDR3 has 13 residues. The germline gives CDR1 SEHNR, CDR2 FQNEAQ (reference sequence). Trimming removed 7 bases from V and 6 bases from J, with 13 bases in between. The CDR3 loop is CASKASVSNEQFF. The CDR3 region has the DNA TGTGCCAGCAAAGCTAGCGTCTCCAATGAGCAGTTCTTC.

The rearrangement links TRBV3-1 (or the pseudogene TRBV3-2) to TRBJ2-3, with 8 bases identical to TRBD2. In germline, CDR1 is LGHDT, CDR2 YNNKEL (reference sequence). With V trimmed by 7 bases and J by 1 base, 4 bases remained unmatched. The CDR3 runs to 14 residues. The CDR3 sequence: CASNREGGTDTQYF. In nucleotides, the CDR3 is TGTGCCAGCAACCGGGAGGGAGGCACAGATACGCAGTATTTT.

This chain joins TRBV3-1 (or the pseudogene TRBV3-2) and TRBJ1-2; a weak D match, TRBD1 (6 bases). The CDR3 covers 14 residues. The V end was cut by 1 base, the J end by 6 bases, with 12 bases between. Germline CDR1 LGHDT, CDR2 YNNKEL (reference sequence). CDR3 nucleotides: TGTGCCAGCAGCCAAGTAGTCAGGGGCCATGGCTACACCTTC. Translated: CASSQVVRGHGYTF.

The chain carries TRBV27 and TRBJ1-3; D unresolved. CDR1 and CDR2 (germline): MNHEY, SMNVEV (reference sequence). The CDR3 is 18 residues long. V was pared by 2 bases and J by 0 bases, with 17 bases between. The chain's CDR3 is CASSLRRSPYSSGNTIYF. The CDR3 DNA reads TGTGCCAGCAGTTTAAGGAGGAGCCCCTATAGCTCTGGAAACACCATATATTTT.

The genes are TRBV5-4 and TRBJ1-3; TRBD1 might be the D (5 bases). The CDR3 totals 16 residues. V was shortened by 4 bases and J by 0 bases, with 14 bases between the two germline ends. Looked up from germline, CDR1 is SGHNT and CDR2 is YYREEE (reference sequence). The CDR3: CASSRDSGPSGNTIYF. The CDR3 nucleotides read TGTGCCAGCAGCCGGGACTCGGGCCCCTCTGGAAACACCATATATTTT.

This chain connects TRBV5-1 to TRBJ1-2; D remains unclear. The CDR3 is 15 amino acids. The V end was cut by 5 bases, the J end by 2 bases, with 16 bases between. Looked up from germline, CDR1 is SGHRS and CDR2 is YFSETQ. CDR3 nucleotides: TGCGCCAGCAGTATAGGAGGCCCGGCGAACTATGGCTACACCTTC. It translates to CASSIGGPANYGYTF.

This chain links TRBV4-1 with TRBJ1-6, with 11 nucleotides matching TRBD1. V lost 1 base and J lost 7; bases outside the gene matches: 9. Germline values: CDR1 MGHRA, CDR2 YSYEKL. CDR3 size: 18 residues. For the CDR3, the DNA is TGCGCCAGCAGCCAAGGGGGACAGGGGGGGAATCGAAATTCACCCCTCCACTTT. Translating it yields CASSQGGQGGNRNSPLHF.

J is TRBJ2-6 and V is TRBV6-5; perhaps TRBD1 as D (6 bases). This CDR3 is built from 15 residues. Trimming stripped 2 bases from V and 2 bases from J, with 7 bases between. Germline V gene data show CDR1 as MNHEY and CDR2 as SVGAGI. The DNA for the CDR3 is TGTGCCAGCAGTTACAAGGGGGCTGGGGCCAACGTCCTGACTTTC. It translates to CASSYKGAGANVLTF.

The chain joins TRBV5-1 to TRBJ1-1; TRBD1 matches 7 bases. This CDR3 comprises 15 residues. The trim removed 5 bases at V and 6 bases at J, leaving 13 bases unmatched. CDR1 SGHRS and CDR2 YFSETQ come from the germline V gene. The CDR3 sequence is CASRAGTEPNAEAFF. In nucleotides, the CDR3 is TGCGCCAGCAGGGCCGGGACAGAGCCTAACGCTGAAGCTTTCTTT. Complete variable domain (other parts from reference TRBV5-1 and TRBJ1-1): KAGVTQTPRYLIKTRGQQVTLSCSPISGHRSVSWYQQTPGQGLQFLFEYFSETQRNKGNFPGRFSGRQFSNSRSEMNVSTLELGDSALYLCASRAGTEPNAEAFFGQGTRLTVV.

V usage is TRBV18 and J usage is TRBJ1-1, with a tentative D call TRBD1 (5 bases). Looked up from germline, CDR1 is KGHSH and CDR2 is LQKENI. The CDR3 contains 13 residues. The germline V and J ends were trimmed by 1 base and 3 bases, with 6 bases remaining between them. This CDR3 is CASSPRRDTEAFF. DNA for the CDR3: TGTGCCAGCTCACCACGCAGGGACACTGAAGCTTTCTTT.